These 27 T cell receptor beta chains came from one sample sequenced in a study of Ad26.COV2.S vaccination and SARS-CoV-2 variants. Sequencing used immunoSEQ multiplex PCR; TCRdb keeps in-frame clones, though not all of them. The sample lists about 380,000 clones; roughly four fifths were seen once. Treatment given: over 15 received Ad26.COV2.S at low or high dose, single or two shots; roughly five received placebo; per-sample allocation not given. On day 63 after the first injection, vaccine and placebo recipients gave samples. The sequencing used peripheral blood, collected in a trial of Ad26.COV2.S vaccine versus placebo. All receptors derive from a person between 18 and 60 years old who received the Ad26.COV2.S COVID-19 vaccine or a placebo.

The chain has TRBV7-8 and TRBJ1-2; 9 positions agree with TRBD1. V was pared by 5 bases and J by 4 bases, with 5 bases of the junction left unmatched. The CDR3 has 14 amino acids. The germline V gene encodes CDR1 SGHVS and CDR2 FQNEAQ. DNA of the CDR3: TGTGCCAGCAGCCTGGGACAGGGACTCTATGGCTACACCTTC. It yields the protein CASSLGQGLYGYTF.

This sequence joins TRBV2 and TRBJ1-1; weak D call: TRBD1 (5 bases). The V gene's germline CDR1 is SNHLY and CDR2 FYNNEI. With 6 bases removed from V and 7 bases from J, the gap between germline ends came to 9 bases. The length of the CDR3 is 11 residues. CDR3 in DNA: TGTGCCAGCAGGAAGAGGGGTGAAGCTTTCTTT. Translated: CASRKRGEAFF.

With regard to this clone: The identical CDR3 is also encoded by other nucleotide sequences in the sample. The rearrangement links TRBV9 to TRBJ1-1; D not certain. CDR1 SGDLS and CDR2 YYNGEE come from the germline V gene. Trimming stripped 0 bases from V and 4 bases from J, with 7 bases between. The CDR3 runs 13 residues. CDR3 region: CASSVGVGTEAFF. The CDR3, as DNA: TGTGCCAGCAGCGTAGGGGTTGGCACTGAAGCTTTCTTT.

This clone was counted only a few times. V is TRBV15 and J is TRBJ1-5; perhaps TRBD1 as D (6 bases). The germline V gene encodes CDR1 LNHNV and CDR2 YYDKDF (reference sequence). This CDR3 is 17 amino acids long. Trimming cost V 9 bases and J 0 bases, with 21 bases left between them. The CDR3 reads CATSPPEGHLSNQPQHF. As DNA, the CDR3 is TGTGCCACAAGCCCACCAGAGGGACACCTTAGCAATCAGCCCCAGCATTTT.

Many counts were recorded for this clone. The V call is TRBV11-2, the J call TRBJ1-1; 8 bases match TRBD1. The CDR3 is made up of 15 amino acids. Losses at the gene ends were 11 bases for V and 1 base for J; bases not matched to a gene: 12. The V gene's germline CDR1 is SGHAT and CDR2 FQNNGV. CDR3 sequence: CAGQGRGGRNTEAFF. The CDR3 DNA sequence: TGTGCCGGACAGGGTAGAGGGGGACGGAACACTGAAGCTTTCTTT.

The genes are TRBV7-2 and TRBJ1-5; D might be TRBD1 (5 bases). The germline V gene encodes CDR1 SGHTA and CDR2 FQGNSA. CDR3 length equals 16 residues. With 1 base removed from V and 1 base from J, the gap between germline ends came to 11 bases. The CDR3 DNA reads TGTGCCAGCAGCTTAGTGGACGGACACAGCAATCAGCCCCAGCATTTT. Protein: CASSLVDGHSNQPQHF.

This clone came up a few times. For the CDR3, the DNA is TGTGCCAGCAGTGCGTACGTTATCTCTGGGGCCAACGTCCTGACTTTC. Protein product: CASSAYVISGANVLTF. The chain combines TRBV2 with TRBJ2-6; D is unresolved. Germline loops: CDR1 SNHLY, CDR2 FYNNEI. This CDR3 is 16 amino acids long. Deletions cut 4 bases from V and 0 bases from J, with 10 bases between.

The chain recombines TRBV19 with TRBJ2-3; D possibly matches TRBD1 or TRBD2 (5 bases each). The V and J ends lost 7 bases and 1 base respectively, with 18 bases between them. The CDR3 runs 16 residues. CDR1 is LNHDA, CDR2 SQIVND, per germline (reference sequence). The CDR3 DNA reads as TGTGCCAGTACGGTATGGGGGAAGGGTGGCACAGATACGCAGTATTTT. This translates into CASTVWGKGGTDTQYF.

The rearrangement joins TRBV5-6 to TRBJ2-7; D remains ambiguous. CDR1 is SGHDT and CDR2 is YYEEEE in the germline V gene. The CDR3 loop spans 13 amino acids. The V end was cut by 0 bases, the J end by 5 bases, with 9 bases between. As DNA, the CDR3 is TGTGCCAGCAGCTTGGGAACAGAAAACGAGCAGTACTTC. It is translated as CASSLGTENEQYF.

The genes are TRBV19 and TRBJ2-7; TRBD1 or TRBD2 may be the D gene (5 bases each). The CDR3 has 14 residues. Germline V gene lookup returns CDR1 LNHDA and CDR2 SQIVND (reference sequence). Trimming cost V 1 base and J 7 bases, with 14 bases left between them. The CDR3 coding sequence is TGTGCCAGTAGTATAGGGGTGGGGACGGGAGAGCAGTACTTC. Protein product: CASSIGVGTGEQYF.

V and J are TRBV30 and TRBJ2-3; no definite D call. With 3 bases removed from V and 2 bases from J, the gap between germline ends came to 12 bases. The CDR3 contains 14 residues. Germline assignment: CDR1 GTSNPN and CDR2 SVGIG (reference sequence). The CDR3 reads CAWSSPGFTDTQYF. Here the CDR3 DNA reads TGTGCCTGGAGCTCCCCGGGCTTCACAGATACGCAGTATTTT. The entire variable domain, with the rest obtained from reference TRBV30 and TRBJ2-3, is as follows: SQTIHQWPATLVQPVGSPLSLECTVEGTSNPNLYWYRQAAGRGLQLLFYSVGIGQISSEVPQNLSASRPQDRQFILSSKKLLLSDSGFYLCAWSSPGFTDTQYFGPGTRLTVL.

DNA of the CDR3: TGCGCCAGCAGCTCGGGAGGGACCGGTCTCACAGATACGCAGTATTTT. Translating it yields CASSSGGTGLTDTQYF. The chain couples TRBV5-1 to TRBJ2-3, with 8 positions matching TRBD2. This CDR3 is 16 amino acids long. Germline CDR1 SGHRS, CDR2 YFSETQ. Losses at the gene ends were 3 bases for V and 2 bases for J; bases not matched to a gene: 8.

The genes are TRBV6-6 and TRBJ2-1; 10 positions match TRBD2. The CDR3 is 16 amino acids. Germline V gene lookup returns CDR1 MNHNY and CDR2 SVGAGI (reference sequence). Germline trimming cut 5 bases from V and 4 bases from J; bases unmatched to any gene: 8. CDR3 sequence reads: CASSPSLAGDYNEQFF. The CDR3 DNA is TGTGCCAGCAGTCCGTCCCTAGCGGGGGATTACAATGAGCAGTTCTTC.

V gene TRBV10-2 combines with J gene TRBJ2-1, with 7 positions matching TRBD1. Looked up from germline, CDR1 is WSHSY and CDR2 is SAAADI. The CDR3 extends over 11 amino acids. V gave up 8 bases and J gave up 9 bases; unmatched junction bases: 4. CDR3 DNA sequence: TGCGCCAGCCAGACAGGGATTGAGCAGTTCTTC. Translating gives CASQTGIEQFF.

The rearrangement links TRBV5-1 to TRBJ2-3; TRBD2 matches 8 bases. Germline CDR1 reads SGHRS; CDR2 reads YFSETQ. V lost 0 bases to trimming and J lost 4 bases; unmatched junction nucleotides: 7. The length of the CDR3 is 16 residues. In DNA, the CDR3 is TGCGCCAGCAGCTTGGGGTACGGGAGGGCCGCAGATACGCAGTATTTT. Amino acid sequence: CASSLGYGRAADTQYF.

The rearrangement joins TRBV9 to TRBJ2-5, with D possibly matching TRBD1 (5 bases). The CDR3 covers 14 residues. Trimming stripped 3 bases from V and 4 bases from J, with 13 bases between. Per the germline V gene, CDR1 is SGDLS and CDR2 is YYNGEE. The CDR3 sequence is CASSAHAGRETQYF. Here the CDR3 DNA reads TGTGCCAGCAGCGCCCATGCAGGGCGAGAGACCCAGTACTTC. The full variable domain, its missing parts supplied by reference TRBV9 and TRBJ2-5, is DSGVTQTPKHLITATGQRVTLRCSPRSGDLSVYWYQQSLDQGLQFLIQYYNGEERAKGNILERFSAQQFPDLHSELNLSSLELGDSALYFCASSAHAGRETQYFGPGTRLLVL.

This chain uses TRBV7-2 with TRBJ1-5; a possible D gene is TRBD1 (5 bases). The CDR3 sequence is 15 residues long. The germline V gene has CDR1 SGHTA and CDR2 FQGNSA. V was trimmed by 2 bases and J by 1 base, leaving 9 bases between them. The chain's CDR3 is CASSLSGGSNQPQHF. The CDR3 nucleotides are TGTGCCAGCAGCTTAAGTGGGGGAAGCAATCAGCCCCAGCATTTT.

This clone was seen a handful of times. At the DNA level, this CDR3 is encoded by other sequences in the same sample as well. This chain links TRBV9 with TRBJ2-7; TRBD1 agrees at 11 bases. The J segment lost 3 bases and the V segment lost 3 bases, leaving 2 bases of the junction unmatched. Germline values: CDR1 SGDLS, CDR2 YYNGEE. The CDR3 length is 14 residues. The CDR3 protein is CASSAGTGGYEQYF. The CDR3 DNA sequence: TGTGCCAGCAGCGCCGGGACAGGGGGCTACGAGCAGTACTTC.

CDR3 residues: CASSLTVNTEAFF. CDR3 DNA sequence: TGTGCCAGCAGCCTAACAGTGAACACTGAAGCTTTCTTT. The chain recombines TRBV13 with TRBJ1-1, with D hard to call. The length of the CDR3 is 13 residues. The V gene lost 5 bases and the J gene lost 0 bases, with 7 bases spanning the gap. Germline CDR1 PRHDT, CDR2 FYEKMQ (reference sequence).

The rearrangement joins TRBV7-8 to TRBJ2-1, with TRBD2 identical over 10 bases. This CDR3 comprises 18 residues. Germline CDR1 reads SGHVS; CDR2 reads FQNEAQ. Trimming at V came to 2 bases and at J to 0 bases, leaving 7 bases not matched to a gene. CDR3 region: CASSLTSGEPSSYNEQFF. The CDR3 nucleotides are TGTGCCAGCAGCTTAACTAGCGGGGAACCTAGCTCCTACAATGAGCAGTTCTTC.

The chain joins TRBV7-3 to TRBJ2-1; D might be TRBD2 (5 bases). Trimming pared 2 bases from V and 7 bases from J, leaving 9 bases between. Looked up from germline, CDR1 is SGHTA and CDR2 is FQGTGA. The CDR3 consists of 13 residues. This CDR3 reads CASSLGLQNEQFF. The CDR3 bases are TGTGCCAGCAGCTTAGGACTCCAAAATGAGCAGTTCTTC.

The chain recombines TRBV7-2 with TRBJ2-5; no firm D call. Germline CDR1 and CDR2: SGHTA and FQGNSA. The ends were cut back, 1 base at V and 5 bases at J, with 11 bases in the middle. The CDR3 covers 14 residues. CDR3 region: CASSLGGRRETQYF. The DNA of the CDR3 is TGTGCCAGCAGCTTAGGTGGGCGACGGGAGACCCAGTACTTC.

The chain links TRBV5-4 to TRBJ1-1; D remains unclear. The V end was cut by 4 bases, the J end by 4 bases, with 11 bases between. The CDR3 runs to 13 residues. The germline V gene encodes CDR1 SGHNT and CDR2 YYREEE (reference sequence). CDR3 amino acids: CASSHPQVTEAFF. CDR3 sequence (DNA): TGTGCCAGCAGCCATCCGCAGGTCACTGAAGCTTTCTTT. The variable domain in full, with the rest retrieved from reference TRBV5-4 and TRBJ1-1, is ETGVTQSPTHLIKTRGQQVTLRCSSQSGHNTVSWYQQALGQGPQFIFQYYREEENGRGNFPPRFSGLQFPNYSSELNVNALELDDSALYLCASSHPQVTEAFFGQGTRLTVV.

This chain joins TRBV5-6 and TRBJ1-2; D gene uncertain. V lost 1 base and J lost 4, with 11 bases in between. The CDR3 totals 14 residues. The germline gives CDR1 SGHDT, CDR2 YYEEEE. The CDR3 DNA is TGTGCCAGCAGCTTGCGGTCGGGCACCTATGGCTACACCTTC. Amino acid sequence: CASSLRSGTYGYTF.

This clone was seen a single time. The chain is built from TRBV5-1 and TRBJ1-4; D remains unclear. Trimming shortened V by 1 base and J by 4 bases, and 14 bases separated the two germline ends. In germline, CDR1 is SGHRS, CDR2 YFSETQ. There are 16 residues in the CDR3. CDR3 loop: CASSLLPGLVNEKLFF. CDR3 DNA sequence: TGCGCCAGCAGCTTGCTCCCCGGGCTGGTTAATGAAAAACTGTTTTTT.

The CDR3 DNA is TGTGCCAGCAGTAACGACAGGACTGAGACCCAGTACTTC. Its protein is CASSNDRTETQYF. The chain uses TRBV2 and TRBJ2-5, with D perhaps matching TRBD1 (6 bases). The ends were cut back, 5 bases at V and 5 bases at J, with 12 bases in the middle. Germline V lookup: CDR1 SNHLY, CDR2 FYNNEI. This CDR3 contains 13 residues.

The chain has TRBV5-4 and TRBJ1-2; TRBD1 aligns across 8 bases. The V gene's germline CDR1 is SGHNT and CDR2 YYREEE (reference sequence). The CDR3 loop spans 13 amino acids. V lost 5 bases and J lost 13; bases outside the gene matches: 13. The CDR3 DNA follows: TGTGCCAGCAGATCTTCTTTACAGGGGGAACGCACCTTC. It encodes CASRSSLQGERTF.